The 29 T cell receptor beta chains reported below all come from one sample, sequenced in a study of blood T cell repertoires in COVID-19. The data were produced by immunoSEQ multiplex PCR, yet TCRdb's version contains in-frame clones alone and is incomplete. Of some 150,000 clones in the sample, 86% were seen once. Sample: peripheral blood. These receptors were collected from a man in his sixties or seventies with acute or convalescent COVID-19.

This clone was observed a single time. CDR3 residues: CARSLRQEAFF. The CDR3 nucleotides are TGTGCCAGAAGCTTAAGACAAGAAGCTTTCTTT. The chain couples TRBV5-3 to TRBJ1-1, with D uncertain. TRBV5-3 is labeled an ORF, and its function is uncertain. V was clipped by 2 bases and J by 8 bases, with 7 bases between them. The CDR3 length is 11 residues.

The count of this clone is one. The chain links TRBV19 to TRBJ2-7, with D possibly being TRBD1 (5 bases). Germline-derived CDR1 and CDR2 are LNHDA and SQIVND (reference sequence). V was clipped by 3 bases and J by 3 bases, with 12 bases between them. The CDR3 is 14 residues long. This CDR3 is CASSINQGSYEQYF. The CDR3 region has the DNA TGTGCCAGTAGTATTAACCAGGGTAGCTACGAGCAGTACTTC.

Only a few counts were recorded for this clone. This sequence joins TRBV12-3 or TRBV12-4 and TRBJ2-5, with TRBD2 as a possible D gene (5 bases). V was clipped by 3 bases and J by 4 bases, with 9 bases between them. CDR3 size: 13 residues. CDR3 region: CASSLSAGETQYF. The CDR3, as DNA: TGTGCCAGCAGTTTGAGTGCGGGAGAGACCCAGTACTTC.

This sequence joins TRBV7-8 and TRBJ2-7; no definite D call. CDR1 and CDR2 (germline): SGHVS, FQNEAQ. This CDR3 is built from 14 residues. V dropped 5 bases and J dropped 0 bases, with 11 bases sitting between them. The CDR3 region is CASSRSVSSYEQYF. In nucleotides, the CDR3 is TGTGCCAGCAGCCGGTCGGTTAGCTCCTACGAGCAGTACTTC.

CDR3 loop: CASSLGQGGNQPQHF. CDR3 in DNA: TGTGCCAGCAGTTTGGGACAGGGAGGCAATCAGCCCCAGCATTTT. J is TRBJ1-5 and V is TRBV28; the match to TRBD1 covers 9 bases. CDR1 is MDHEN and CDR2 is SYDVKM in the germline V gene. The CDR3 loop spans 15 amino acids. V lost 3 bases, J lost 2 bases, and 2 bases stayed unmatched.

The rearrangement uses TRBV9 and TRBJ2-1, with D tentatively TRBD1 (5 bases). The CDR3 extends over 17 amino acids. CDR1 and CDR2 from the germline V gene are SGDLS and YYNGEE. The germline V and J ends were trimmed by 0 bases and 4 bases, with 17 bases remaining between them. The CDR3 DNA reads TGTGCCAGCAGCGTAGCCCCGACCGTGACAGAGTACAATGAGCAGTTCTTC. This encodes CASSVAPTVTEYNEQFF.

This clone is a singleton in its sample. The CDR3 region has the DNA TGCGCCAGCAGCTTGACAGCCCACGAGCAGTACTTC. Its protein is CASSLTAHEQYF. J is TRBJ2-7 and V is TRBV5-1; D not resolved. The CDR3 length is 12 residues. V was shortened by 1 base and J by 5 bases, with 7 bases between the two germline ends. CDR1 is SGHRS, CDR2 YFSETQ, per germline.

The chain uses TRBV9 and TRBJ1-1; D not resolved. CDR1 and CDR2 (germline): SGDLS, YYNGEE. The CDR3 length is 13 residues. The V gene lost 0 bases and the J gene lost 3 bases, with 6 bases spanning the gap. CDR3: CASSVVTYTEAFF. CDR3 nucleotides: TGTGCCAGCAGCGTAGTGACTTACACTGAAGCTTTCTTT.

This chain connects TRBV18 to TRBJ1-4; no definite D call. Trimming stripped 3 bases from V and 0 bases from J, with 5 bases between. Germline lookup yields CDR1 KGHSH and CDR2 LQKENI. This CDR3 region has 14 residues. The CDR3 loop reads CASSPGATNEKLFF. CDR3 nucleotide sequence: TGTGCCAGCTCACCCGGTGCAACTAATGAAAAACTGTTTTTT. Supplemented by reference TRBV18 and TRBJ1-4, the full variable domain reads NAGVMQNPRHLVRRRGQEARLRCSPMKGHSHVYWYRQLPEEGLKFMVYLQKENIIDESGMPKERFSAEFPKEGPSILRIQQVVRGDSAAYFCASSPGATNEKLFFGSGTQLSVL.

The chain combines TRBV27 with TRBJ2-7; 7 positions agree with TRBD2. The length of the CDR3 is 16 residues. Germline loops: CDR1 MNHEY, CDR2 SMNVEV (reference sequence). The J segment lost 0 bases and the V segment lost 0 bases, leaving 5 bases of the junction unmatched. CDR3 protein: CASSLSGLPSSYEQYF. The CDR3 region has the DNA TGTGCCAGCAGTTTATCGGGACTACCAAGCTCCTACGAGCAGTACTTC.

CDR3 loop: CSANQAYEQYF. The CDR3 DNA sequence: TGCAGTGCTAATCAGGCCTACGAGCAGTACTTC. The chain recombines TRBV20-1 with TRBJ2-7; the D is unclear. Germline lookup yields CDR1 DFQATT and CDR2 SNEGSKA (reference sequence). The CDR3 covers 11 residues. Trimming removed 4 bases at V and 2 bases at J, with 6 bases between.

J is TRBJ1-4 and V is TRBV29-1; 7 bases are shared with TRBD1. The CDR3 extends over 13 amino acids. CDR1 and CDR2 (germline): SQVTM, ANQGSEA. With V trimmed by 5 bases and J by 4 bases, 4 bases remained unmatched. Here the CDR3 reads CSVTGQNNEKLFF. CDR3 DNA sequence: TGCAGCGTTACGGGACAGAATAATGAAAAACTGTTTTTT. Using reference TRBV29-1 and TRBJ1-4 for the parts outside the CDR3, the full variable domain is SAVISQKPSRDICQRGTSLTIQCQVDSQVTMMFWYRQQPGQSLTLIATANQGSEATYESGFVIDKFPISRPNLTFSTLTVSNMSPEDSSIYLCSVTGQNNEKLFFGSGTQLSVL.

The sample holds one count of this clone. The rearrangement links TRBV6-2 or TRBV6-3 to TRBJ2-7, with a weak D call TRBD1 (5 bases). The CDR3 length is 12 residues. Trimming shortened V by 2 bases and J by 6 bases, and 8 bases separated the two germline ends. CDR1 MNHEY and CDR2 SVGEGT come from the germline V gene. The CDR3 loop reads CASSYNGAEQYF. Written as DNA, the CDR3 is TGTGCCAGCAGTTACAATGGGGCCGAGCAGTACTTC.

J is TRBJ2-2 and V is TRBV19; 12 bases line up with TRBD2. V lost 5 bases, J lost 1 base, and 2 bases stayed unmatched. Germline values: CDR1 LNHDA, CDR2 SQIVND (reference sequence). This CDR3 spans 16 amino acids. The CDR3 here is CASSVLAGGNTGELFF. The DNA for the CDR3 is TGTGCCAGTAGTGTACTAGCGGGGGGGAACACCGGGGAGCTGTTTTTT.

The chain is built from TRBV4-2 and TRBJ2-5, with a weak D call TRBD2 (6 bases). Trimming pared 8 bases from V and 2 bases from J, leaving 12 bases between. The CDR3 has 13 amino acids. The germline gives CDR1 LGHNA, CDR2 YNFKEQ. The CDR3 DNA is TGTGCCAGCCAGCGGGCCCAACAAGAGACCCAGTACTTC. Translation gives CASQRAQQETQYF.

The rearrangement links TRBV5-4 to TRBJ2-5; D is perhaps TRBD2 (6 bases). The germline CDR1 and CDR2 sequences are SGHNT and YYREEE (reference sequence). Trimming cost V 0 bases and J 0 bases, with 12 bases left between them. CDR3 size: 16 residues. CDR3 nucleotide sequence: TGTGCCAGCAGCTTGGAGACGGGAGAATACCAAGAGACCCAGTACTTC. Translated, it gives CASSLETGEYQETQYF.

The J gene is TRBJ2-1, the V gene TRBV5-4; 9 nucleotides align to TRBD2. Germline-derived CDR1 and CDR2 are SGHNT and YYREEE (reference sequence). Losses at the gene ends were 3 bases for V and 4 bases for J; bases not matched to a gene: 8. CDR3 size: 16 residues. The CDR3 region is CASSSSSGNSYNEQFF. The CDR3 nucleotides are TGTGCCAGCAGCTCCTCTAGCGGGAATTCTTACAATGAGCAGTTCTTC.

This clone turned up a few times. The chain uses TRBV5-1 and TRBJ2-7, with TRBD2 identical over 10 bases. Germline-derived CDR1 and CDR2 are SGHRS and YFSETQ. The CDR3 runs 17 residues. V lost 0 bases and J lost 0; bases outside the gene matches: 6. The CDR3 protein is CASSLVLAGASSYEQYF. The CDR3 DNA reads TGCGCCAGCAGCTTGGTTCTAGCGGGAGCGAGCTCCTACGAGCAGTACTTC. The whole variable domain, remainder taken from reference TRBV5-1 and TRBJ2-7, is KAGVTQTPRYLIKTRGQQVTLSCSPISGHRSVSWYQQTPGQGLQFLFEYFSETQRNKGNFPGRFSGRQFSNSRSEMNVSTLELGDSALYLCASSLVLAGASSYEQYFGPGTRLTVT.

The CDR3 DNA reads as TGTGCCACCACCCCCCGGACCGGGGCCGGGGAGCTGTTTTTT. It translates to CATTPRTGAGELFF. This chain joins TRBV7-6 and TRBJ2-2, with a tentative D call TRBD2 (5 bases). Between the trimmed V and J ends, which lost 10 bases and 6 bases, there was a span of 18 bases. This CDR3 has 14 residues. Per the germline V gene, CDR1 is SGHVS and CDR2 is FNYEAQ.

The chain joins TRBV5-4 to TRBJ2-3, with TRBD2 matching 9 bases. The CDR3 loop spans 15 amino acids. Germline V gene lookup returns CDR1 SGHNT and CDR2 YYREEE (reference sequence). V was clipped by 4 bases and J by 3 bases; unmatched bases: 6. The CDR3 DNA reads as TGTGCCAGCAGCCGTGCGGGAGGGGGTACAGATACGCAGTATTTT. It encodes CASSRAGGGTDTQYF.

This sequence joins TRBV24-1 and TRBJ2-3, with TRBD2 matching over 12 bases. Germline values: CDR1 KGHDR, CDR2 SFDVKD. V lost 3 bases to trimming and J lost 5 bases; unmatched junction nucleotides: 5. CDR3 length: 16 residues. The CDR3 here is CATSDRLAGVRDTQYF. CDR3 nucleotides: TGTGCCACCAGTGATCGACTAGCGGGAGTGAGAGATACGCAGTATTTT.

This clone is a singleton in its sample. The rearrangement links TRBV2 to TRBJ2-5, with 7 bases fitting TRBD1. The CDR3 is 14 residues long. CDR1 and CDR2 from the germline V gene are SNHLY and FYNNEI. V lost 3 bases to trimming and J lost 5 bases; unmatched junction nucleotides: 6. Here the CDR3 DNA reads TGTGCCAGCAGTGACCTTACGACAGGGGAGACCCAGTACTTC. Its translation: CASSDLTTGETQYF.

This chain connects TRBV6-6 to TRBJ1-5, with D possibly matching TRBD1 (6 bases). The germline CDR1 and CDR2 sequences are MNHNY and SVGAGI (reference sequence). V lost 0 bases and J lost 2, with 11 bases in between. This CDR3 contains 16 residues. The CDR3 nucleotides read TGTGCCAGCAGTTACTCCCCGGGGGGCCGCAATCAGCCCCAGCATTTT. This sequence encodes CASSYSPGGRNQPQHF.

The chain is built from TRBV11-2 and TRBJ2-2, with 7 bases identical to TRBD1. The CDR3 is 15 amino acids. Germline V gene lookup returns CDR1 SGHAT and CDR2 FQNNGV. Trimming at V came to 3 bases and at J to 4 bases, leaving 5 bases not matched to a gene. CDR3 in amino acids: CASSLQGDGTGELFF. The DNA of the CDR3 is TGTGCCAGCAGCTTGCAGGGGGATGGCACCGGGGAGCTGTTTTTT.

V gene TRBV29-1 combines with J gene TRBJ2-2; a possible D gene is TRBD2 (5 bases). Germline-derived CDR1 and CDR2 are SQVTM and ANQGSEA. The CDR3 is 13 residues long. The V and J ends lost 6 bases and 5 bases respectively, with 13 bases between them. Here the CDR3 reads CSVRSGGTGELFF. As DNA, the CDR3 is TGCAGCGTACGTTCTGGAGGTACCGGGGAGCTGTTTTTT.

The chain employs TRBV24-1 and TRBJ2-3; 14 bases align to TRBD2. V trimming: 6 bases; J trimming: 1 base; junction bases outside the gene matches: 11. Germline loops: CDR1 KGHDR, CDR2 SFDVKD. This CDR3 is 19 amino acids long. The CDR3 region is CATSKGWGLAGERTDTQYF. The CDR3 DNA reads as TGTGCCACCAGTAAGGGGTGGGGACTAGCGGGAGAGCGCACAGATACGCAGTATTTT.

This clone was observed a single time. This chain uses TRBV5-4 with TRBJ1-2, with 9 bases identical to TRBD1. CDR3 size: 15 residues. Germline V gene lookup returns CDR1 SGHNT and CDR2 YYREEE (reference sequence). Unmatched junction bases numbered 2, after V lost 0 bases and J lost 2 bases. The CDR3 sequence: CASSLAGTGNYGYTF. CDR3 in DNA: TGTGCCAGCAGCTTGGCGGGGACAGGGAACTATGGCTACACCTTC.

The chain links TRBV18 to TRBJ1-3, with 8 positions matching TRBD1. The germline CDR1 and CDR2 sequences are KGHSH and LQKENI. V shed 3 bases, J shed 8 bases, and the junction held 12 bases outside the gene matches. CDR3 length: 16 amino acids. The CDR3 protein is CASSPRIGQGIDTIYF. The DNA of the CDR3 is TGTGCCAGCTCACCGCGTATCGGACAGGGTATAGACACCATATATTTT.

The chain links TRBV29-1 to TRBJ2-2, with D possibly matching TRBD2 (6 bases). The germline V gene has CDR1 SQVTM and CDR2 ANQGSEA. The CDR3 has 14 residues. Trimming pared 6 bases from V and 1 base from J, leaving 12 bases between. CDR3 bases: TGCAGCGTCCGGGACTGGAGGAACACCGGGGAGCTGTTTTTT. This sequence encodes CSVRDWRNTGELFF.